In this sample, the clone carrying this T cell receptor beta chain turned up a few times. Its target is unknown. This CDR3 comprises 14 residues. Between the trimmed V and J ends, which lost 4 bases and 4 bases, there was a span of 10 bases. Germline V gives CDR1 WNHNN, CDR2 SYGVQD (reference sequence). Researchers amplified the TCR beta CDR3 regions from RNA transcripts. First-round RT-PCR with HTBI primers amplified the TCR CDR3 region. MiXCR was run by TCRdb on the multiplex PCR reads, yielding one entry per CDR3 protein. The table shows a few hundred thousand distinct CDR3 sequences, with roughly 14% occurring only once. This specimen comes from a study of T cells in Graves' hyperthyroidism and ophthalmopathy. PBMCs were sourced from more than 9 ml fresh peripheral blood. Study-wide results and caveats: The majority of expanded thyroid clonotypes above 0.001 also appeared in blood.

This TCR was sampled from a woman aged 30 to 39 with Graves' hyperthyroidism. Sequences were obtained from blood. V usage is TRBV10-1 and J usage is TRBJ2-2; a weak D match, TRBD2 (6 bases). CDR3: CASSVKGGTGELFF. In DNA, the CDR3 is TGCGCCAGCAGTGTGAAGGGAGGCACCGGGGAGCTGTTTTTT.